One and the same sample provided the 14 T cell receptor beta chains below, sequenced in a study of tissue T cells after allogeneic stem cell transplantation. Noted time point: mouse harvest day 14 after allogeneic transplant. Tail vein injection delivered 10^7 T-cell-depleted bone marrow cells and 10^6 splenic CD5+ T cells. Profiled with immunoSEQ multiplex PCR; TCRdb holds only in-frame clones, not every one. This table has about 2,100 clones, 49% appearing once. What was sequenced was liver tissue. These receptors were obtained from a female BALB/c mouse given C57BL/6 T cells with graft-versus-host disease after an allogeneic hematopoietic cell transplant.

Turning to this clone: Germline and genes: mouse. Sequencing ends 1 residue short of the CDR3 end; the germline J gene provides the rest. The V call is TRBV15, the J call TRBJ2-5; D gene unclear. Trimming stripped 2 bases from V and 1 base from J, with 4 bases between. Germline V gene lookup returns CDR1 SGHND and CDR2 FRSKSL. The CDR3 runs to 13 residues. Partial CDR3 DNA: TGTGCCAGCAGTTTAAGGGACCAAGACACCCAGTAC. Translation gives CASSLRDQDTQY. The full CDR3 sequence reads CASSLRDQDTQYF.

The table lists this clone with a few counts. Genes and germline come from the mouse. Read coverage stops 1 residue before the CDR3 terminus; the germline J gene supplies the remainder. The chain combines TRBV17 with TRBJ1-3; tentative D call: TRBD1 (5 bases). The CDR3 runs 15 residues. V dropped 1 base and J dropped 0 bases, with 7 bases sitting between them. Germline V lookup: CDR1 MNHDT, CDR2 YYDKIL. The CDR3 is CASSRADSSGNTLYF. The part of the CDR3 DNA that was read is TGTGCTAGCAGTAGAGCAGACAGTTCTGGAAATACGCTCTAT.

A word on this clone: The genes and germline here are from mouse. The sequenced fragment ends 1 residue before the CDR3 boundary, so the rest is inferred from the germline J gene. The rearrangement joins TRBV2 to TRBJ2-4; the D is unclear. The germline V gene encodes CDR1 LGHNA and CDR2 YSYQKL. V lost 0 bases and J 0 bases, leaving 7 bases between the germline ends. CDR3 length equals 15 residues. CDR3 protein: CASSQDPGSQNTLYF. The DNA read from the CDR3 is TGTGCCAGCAGCCAAGATCCGGGAAGTCAAAACACCTTGTAC.

A word on this clone: The gene names given are mouse names. The missing CDR3 end, 1 residue past where the read stops, is filled in from the germline J gene. The V and J genes are TRBV19 and TRBJ2-7; TRBD2 agrees at 9 bases. The CDR3 is made up of 13 amino acids. The trim removed 3 bases at V and 3 bases at J, leaving 1 base unmatched. Germline CDR1 FNHDT, CDR2 SITEND (reference sequence). CDR3 loop: CASSNWGVYEQYF. The part of the CDR3 DNA that was read is TGTGCCAGCAGTAACTGGGGGGTCTATGAACAGTAC.

In regard to this clone: These gene names are mouse names. The read halts 1 residue ahead of the CDR3 end, with the missing end drawn from the germline J gene. The gene calls are TRBV3 and TRBJ2-4, with TRBD1 as a possible D gene (6 bases). The CDR3 has 14 amino acids. Trimming took 5 bases from V and 0 from J, leaving 9 bases between them. Germline-derived CDR1 and CDR2 are SNHLY and FYNGKV (reference sequence). Here the CDR3 reads CASSPGQSQNTLYF. The DNA read from the CDR3 is TGTGCCAGCAGCCCGGGACAAAGTCAAAACACCTTGTAC.

As for this clone: Germline and genes here are mouse. The read comes to an end 1 residue before the CDR3 does, leaving the germline J gene to fill in the end. The J gene is TRBJ2-5, the V gene TRBV12-1, with a tentative D call TRBD1 (6 bases). This CDR3 has 14 amino acids. CDR1 SGHSN and CDR2 HYEKVE come from the germline V gene. Between the trimmed V and J ends, which lost 2 bases and 0 bases, there was a span of 8 bases. The sequenced CDR3 bases are TGTGCCAGCTCTCCGGACAGAAACCAAGACACCCAGTAC. The encoded protein is CASSPDRNQDTQY. The full CDR3 sequence reads CASSPDRNQDTQYF.

As concerns this clone: All gene names here are mouse names. The read comes to an end 1 residue before the CDR3 does, leaving the germline J gene to fill in the end. The V call is TRBV29, the J call TRBJ1-1; TRBD1 agrees at 8 bases. The V and J ends lost 4 bases and 1 base, in that order; junction bases with no gene match: 2. CDR1 MSHET and CDR2 SYDVDS come from the germline V gene. CDR3 length: 14 amino acids. CDR3 loop: CASSSGTGNTEVFF. Incomplete CDR3 DNA: TGTGCTAGCAGTTCCGGGACAGGGAACACAGAAGTCTTC.

Notes on this clone: The genes are named according to mouse. The read is 1 residue too short to cover the CDR3 end, so that end is filled in from the germline J gene. The V and J genes are TRBV13-3 and TRBJ2-5; weak D call: TRBD2 (5 bases). Germline loops: CDR1 NNHDY, CDR2 SYVADS. Trimming stripped 4 bases from V and 6 bases from J, with 12 bases between. This CDR3 region has 13 residues. The CDR3 DNA, read in part, is TGTGCCAGCAGTCTGTGGGGAGGGGACACCCAGTAC. Residues: CASSLWGGDTQY. The CDR3 in its entirety is CASSLWGGDTQYF. Using reference TRBV13-3 and TRBJ2-5 for the parts outside the CDR3, the full variable domain is EAAVTQSPRSKVAVTGGKVTLSCHQTNNHDYMYWYRQDTGHGLRLIHYSYVADSTEKGDIPDGYKASRPSQENFSLILELASLSQTAVYFCASSLWGGDTQYFGPGTRLLVL.

As for this clone: Each gene name is a mouse one. The read ends 1 residue shy of where the CDR3 ends; the end is completed using the germline J gene. The genes are TRBV20 and TRBJ2-4; 8 nucleotides line up with TRBD1. Germline CDR1 reads GFQATS; CDR2 reads STVNSAI. The CDR3 consists of 11 residues. The V gene end was trimmed by 3 bases and the J gene end by 11 bases; junction bases not matched to a gene: 4. CDR3 bases read: TGTGGTGCTAGACAGGGGGTTCTCTTGTAC. Amino acid sequence: CGARQGVLLY. The entire CDR3 protein reads CGARQGVLLYF.

As regards this clone: Gene names refer to mouse genes. The read gets to within 1 residue of the CDR3 end, and the germline J gene fills in the rest. The J gene is TRBJ2-2, the V gene TRBV26; possible D gene TRBD1, 6 bases. Between the trimmed V and J ends, which lost 3 bases and 0 bases, there was a span of 11 bases. CDR1 is KGHPV, CDR2 FQNQEV, per germline (reference sequence). The CDR3 covers 16 residues. The CDR3 bases that were read are TGTGCCAGCAGTCTCCCGGGACATTCAAACACCGGGCAGCTCTAC. Its translation is CASSLPGHSNTGQLY. The full CDR3 protein reads CASSLPGHSNTGQLYF. Full variable domain (rest looked up from reference TRBV26 and TRBJ2-2): NSKVIQTPRYLVKGQGQKAKMRCIPEKGHPVVFWYQQNKNNEFKFLINFQNQEVLQQIDMTEKRFSAECPSNSPCSLEIQSSEAGDSALYLCASSLPGHSNTGQLYFGEGSKLTVL.

On this clone: The genes and germline here are from mouse. The read terminates 1 residue ahead of where the CDR3 ends, so the germline J gene completes it. The V and J genes are TRBV23 and TRBJ2-5; TRBD1 was called by the table and not checked on the DNA. Germline CDR1 KGHTA, CDR2 FQNQQP. This CDR3 is 14 amino acids long. Partial CDR3 DNA: TGCTCCAGCACCAGGACAGGGGCGGAAGACACCCAGTAC. Its translation is CSSTRTGAEDTQY. Given in full, the CDR3 is CSSTRTGAEDTQYF.

Comments on this clone: The germline and genes are mouse ones. The read ends 1 residue shy of where the CDR3 ends; the end is completed using the germline J gene. The genes are TRBV13-1 and TRBJ1-6; D ambiguous. TRBJ1-6 is designated an ORF whose function remains uncertain. Germline V gives CDR1 NSHNY, CDR2 SYGAGN. This CDR3 spans 13 amino acids. V lost 0 bases and J 5 bases, leaving 3 bases between the germline ends. The sequenced part of the CDR3 DNA is TGTGCCAGCAGTGATGCACATAATTCGCCCCTCTAC. Protein sequence: CASSDAHNSPLY. In full, the CDR3 reads CASSDAHNSPLYF.

Within the sample, this clone is large. Genes and germline are mouse. The CDR3 is cut off 1 residue early in the read; its end comes from the germline J gene. This chain links TRBV15 with TRBJ2-1; 8 nucleotides align to TRBD1. Germline lookup yields CDR1 SGHND and CDR2 FRSKSL. J was trimmed by 2 bases and V by 6 bases; bases with no gene match: 3. The CDR3 runs 14 residues. CDR3 sequence: CASRGDRYYAEQFF. Partial CDR3 DNA: TGTGCCAGCAGAGGGGACAGGTACTATGCTGAGCAGTTC.

Relative to its sample, this clone is medium-sized. The germline and genes are mouse ones. Sequencing ends 1 residue short of the CDR3 end; the germline J gene provides the rest. This chain joins TRBV14 and TRBJ1-3; D remains unclear. The CDR3 has 12 residues. CDR1 and CDR2 (germline): SGHDT, FRDEAV. V lost 4 bases to trimming and J lost 3 bases, with 5 bases between them. The CDR3: CASSRVGNTLYF. The DNA read from the CDR3 is TGTGCCAGCAGTAGGGTTGGAAATACGCTCTAT. The full variable domain, in which reference TRBV14 and TRBJ1-3 provide the parts outside the CDR3, is EAGVTQSPRYAVLQEGQAVSFWCDPISGHDTLYWYQQPRDQGPQLLVYFRDEAVIDNSQLPSDRFSAVRPKGTNSTLKIQSAKQGDTATYLCASSRVGNTLYFGEGSRLIVV.